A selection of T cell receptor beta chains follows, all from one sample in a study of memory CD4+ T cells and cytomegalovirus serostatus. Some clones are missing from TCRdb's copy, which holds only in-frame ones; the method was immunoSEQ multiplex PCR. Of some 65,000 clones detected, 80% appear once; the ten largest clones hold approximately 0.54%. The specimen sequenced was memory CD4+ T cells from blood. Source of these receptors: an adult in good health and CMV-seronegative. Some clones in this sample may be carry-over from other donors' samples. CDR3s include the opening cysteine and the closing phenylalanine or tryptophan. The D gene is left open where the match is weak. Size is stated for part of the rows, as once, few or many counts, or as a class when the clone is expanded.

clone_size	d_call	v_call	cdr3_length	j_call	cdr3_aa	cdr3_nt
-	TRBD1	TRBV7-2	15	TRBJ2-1	CASSSPGQVFGEQFF	TGTGCCAGCAGCTCCCCGGGACAGGTCTTTGGTGAGCAGTTCTTC
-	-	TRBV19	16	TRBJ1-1	CASSMGVGRKNTEAFF	TGTGCCAGTAGTATGGGGGTAGGGAGGAAGAACACTGAAGCTTTCTTT
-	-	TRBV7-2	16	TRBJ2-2	CASSSRVGTNTGELFF	TGTGCCAGCAGCTCGCGGGTGGGGACTAACACCGGGGAGCTGTTTTTT
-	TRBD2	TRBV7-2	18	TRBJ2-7	CASSLEGLAGTRGLEQYF	TGTGCCAGCAGCTTGGAAGGACTAGCGGGCACCCGGGGCCTCGAGCAGTACTTC
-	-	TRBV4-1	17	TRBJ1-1	CASSQVDMGLQNTEAFF	TGCGCCAGCAGCCAAGTAGATATGGGTCTTCAGAACACTGAAGCTTTCTTT
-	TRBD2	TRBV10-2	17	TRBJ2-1	CASTAGTSGGAYNEQFF	TGCGCCAGCACAGCCGGGACTAGCGGGGGGGCCTACAATGAGCAGTTCTTC
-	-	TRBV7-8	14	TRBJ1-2	CASSLGRVPYGYTF	TGTGCCAGCAGCTTAGGCAGGGTGCCTTATGGCTACACCTTC
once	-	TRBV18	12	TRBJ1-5	CASSLGSQPQHF	TGTGCCAGCTCACTCGGGTCCCAGCCCCAGCATTTT
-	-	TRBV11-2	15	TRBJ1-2	CASSPDPTVPYGYTF	TGTGCCAGCAGCCCAGACCCGACAGTTCCCTATGGCTACACCTTC
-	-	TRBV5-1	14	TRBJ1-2	CASSLNPRDDGYTF	TGCGCCAGCAGCTTAAATCCCCGGGATGACGGCTACACCTTC
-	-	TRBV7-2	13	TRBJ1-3	CASSRRGENTIYF	TGTGCCAGCAGCCGCAGGGGTGAAAACACCATATATTTT
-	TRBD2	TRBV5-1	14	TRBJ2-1	CASRSVAGKDEQFF	TGCGCCAGCAGATCGGTAGCGGGGAAGGATGAGCAGTTCTTC
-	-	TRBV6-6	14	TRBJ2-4	CASREGLAKNIQYF	TGTGCCAGCAGGGAGGGGCTAGCCAAAAACATTCAGTACTTC
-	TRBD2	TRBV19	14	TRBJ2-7	CASSILAGAYEQYF	TGTGCCAGTAGTATCTTAGCGGGGGCCTACGAGCAGTACTTC
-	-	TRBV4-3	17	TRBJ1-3	CASSQRSGGVSGNTIYF	TGCGCCAGCAGCCAAAGATCGGGGGGGGTCTCTGGAAACACCATATATTTT
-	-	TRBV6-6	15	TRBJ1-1	CASSYGGPGDTEAFF	TGTGCCAGCAGTTACGGGGGGCCCGGCGACACTGAAGCTTTCTTT
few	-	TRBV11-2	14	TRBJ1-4	CASSLNGPNEKLFF	TGTGCCAGCAGCTTGAACGGCCCTAATGAAAAACTGTTTTTT
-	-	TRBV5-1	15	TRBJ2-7	CASSLLRDFGYEQYF	TGCGCCAGCAGCTTATTGAGAGATTTCGGCTACGAGCAGTACTTC
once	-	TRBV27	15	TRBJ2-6	CASSLRSSGANVLTF	TGTGCCAGCAGTTTAAGGAGCTCTGGGGCCAACGTCCTGACTTTC
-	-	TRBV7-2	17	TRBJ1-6	CASSGSNIPLINSPLHF	TGTGCCAGCAGCGGGTCAAACATCCCCCTTATAAATTCACCCCTCCACTTT
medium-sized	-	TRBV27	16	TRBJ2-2	CASSLYESGSTGELFF	TGTGCCAGCAGTTTATATGAGTCGGGGAGCACCGGGGAGCTGTTTTTT
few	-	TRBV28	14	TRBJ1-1	CASSSPSSSTEAFF	TGTGCCAGCAGTTCCCCCTCTTCGTCCACTGAAGCTTTCTTT
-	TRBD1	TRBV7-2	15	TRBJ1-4	CASSPPGTGYEKLFF	TGTGCCAGCAGCCCCCCCGGGACAGGGTATGAAAAACTGTTTTTT
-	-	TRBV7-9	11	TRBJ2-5	CASSGSDTQYF	TGTGCCAGCAGCGGGTCTGATACCCAGTACTTC
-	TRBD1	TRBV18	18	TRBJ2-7	CASSPPGSGGRGSYEQYF	TGTGCCAGCTCACCACCTGGTTCAGGGGGTAGGGGGTCCTACGAGCAGTACTTC
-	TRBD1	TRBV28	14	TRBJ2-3	CASSSGQGLDTQYF	TGTGCCAGCAGTTCGGGACAGGGGTTGGATACGCAGTATTTT
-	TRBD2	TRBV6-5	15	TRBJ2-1	CARRSCWGLASEQFF	TGTGCCAGAAGAAGCTGCTGGGGACTAGCGTCTGAGCAGTTCTTC